The sequence of this T cell receptor beta chain was determined in a study of blood T cell repertoires in COVID-19 (dated by TCRdb to about 2020). For the study in its entirety: The collaborator samples originated in the United States, Italy and Spain and spanned the acute and convalescent phases of COVID-19. Samples were obtained from the ongoing ImmuneRACE study (first 160 participants) and from 1,200 or so subjects provided by 6 global collaborators. The repertoires were released in a freely available public database meant as a resource for research on the immune response to SARS-CoV-2. The material from the prospective study consisted of cDNA or gDNA derived from T cells, B-cell-depleted T cells, or PBMCs. Deeply sampled blood TCRbeta repertoires from subjects exposed to, actively infected with, or recovered from COVID-19 were included in the dataset. Nearly every sample came with metadata listing a de-identified subject ID, COVID-19 status, age in years and sex. Where available, HLA class I and class II types were obtained from metadata supplied by the sample provider rather than from assay-based typing.

The collaborating institutions used their own protocols to collect whole blood in K2EDTA tubes. Collaborator samples were shipped for TCRbeta analysis as frozen whole blood, isolated PBMCs, or DNA extracted from either sample type. Broad study findings and their caveats: The amount of clinical and demographic metadata varied by source and participant and was provided uncurated.

About this clone itself: Its target antigen remains unknown. Base qualities were left out, and no much larger clone turns up one base away.

V is cut back by 6 bases and J by 1 base, with 3 bases in the junction unmatched. Inclusive of the bounding cysteine and phenylalanine, the CDR3 is 14 residues long. CDR3 DNA only is kept here, 42 bases in frame from base 1. The germline V gene supplies CDR1 MNHEY and CDR2 SVGEGT. TCRbeta CDR3 regions were amplified from genomic DNA by means of the immunoSEQ Assay, a bias-controlled multiplex PCR. Under the source paper's analysis protocol: Nucleated cell counts per sample were estimated from amplification of reference gene primers within the assay. Sequence reads were collapsed and filtered to measure the absolute abundance of every unique TCRbeta CDR3 rearrangement. For each sample, productive Simpson clonality was calculated as the square root of Simpson's diversity index across productive rearrangements. Held by TCRdb, this immuneACCESS table contains in-frame sequences only and omits some clones. Under half of the omission traces to an unresolved V gene where checked; the cause of the rest is unknown. V and J calls and clone size follow that table, whereas D and trimming were derived from the DNA. This sample gives around 150,000 clones in total; around 85% of them show up just once. The ten largest clonotypes hold roughly 3.3% of the sample.

The TCR comes from a man in his 70s with acute or convalescent COVID-19. The sequencing sample was made of peripheral blood. The chain links TRBV6-2 or TRBV6-3 with TRBJ2-7; 10 of the junction bases match TRBD2. The bases are TGTGCCAGCAGCCTGACTAGCGGGTCCTACGAGCAGTACTTC. Translation gives CASSLTSGSYEQYF.